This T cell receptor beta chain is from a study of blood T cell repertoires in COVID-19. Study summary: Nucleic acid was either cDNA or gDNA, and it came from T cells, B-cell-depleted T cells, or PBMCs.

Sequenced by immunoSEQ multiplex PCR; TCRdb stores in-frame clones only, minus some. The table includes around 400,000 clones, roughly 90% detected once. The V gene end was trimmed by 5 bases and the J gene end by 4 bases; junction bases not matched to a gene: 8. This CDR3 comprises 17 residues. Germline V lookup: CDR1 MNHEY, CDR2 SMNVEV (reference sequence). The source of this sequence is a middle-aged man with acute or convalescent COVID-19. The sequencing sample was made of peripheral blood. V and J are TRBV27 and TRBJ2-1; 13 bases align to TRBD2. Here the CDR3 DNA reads TGTGCCAGCAGTCACCGGAAGGGACTAGCGGGATACAATGAGCAGTTCTTC. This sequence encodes CASSHRKGLAGYNEQFF.